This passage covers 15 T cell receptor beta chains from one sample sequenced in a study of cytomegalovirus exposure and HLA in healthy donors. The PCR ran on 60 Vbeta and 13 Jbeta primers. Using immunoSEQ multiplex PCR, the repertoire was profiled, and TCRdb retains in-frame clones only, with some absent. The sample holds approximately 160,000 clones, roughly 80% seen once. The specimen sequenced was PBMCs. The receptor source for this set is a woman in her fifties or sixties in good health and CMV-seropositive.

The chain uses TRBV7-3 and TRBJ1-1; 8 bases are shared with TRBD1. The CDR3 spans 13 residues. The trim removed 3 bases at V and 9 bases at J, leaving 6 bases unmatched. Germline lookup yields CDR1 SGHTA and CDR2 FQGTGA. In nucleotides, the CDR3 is TGTGCCAGCAGCTTGACTGGGACAGGCAAAGCTTTCTTT. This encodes CASSLTGTGKAFF.

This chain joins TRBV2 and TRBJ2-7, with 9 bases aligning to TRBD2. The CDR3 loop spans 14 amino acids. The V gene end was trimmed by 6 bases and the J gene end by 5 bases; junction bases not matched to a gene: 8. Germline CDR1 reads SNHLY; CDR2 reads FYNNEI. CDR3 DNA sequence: TGTGCCAGCAGGGGGGCGGGGGGGAGGGACGAGCAGTACTTC. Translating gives CASRGAGGRDEQYF.

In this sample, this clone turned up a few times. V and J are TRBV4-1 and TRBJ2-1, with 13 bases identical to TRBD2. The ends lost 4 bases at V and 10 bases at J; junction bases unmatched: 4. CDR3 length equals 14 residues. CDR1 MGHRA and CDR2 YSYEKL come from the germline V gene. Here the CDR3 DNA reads TGCGCCAGCAGCCTGACTAGCGGGGGGCACGAGCAGTTCTTC. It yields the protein CASSLTSGGHEQFF.

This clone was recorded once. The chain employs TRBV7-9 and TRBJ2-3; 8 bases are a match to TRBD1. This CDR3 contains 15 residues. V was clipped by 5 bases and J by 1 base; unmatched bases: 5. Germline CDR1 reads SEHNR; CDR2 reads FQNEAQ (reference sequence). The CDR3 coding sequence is TGTGCCAGCAGCCAGGGGGCTCTCGGCACAGATACGCAGTATTTT. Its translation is CASSQGALGTDTQYF.

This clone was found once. The CDR3 spells CASSHPGQGPVLTF. As DNA, the CDR3 is TGTGCCAGCAGCCACCCGGGACAGGGGCCTGTCCTGACTTTC. The chain combines TRBV7-3 with TRBJ2-6, with 10 bases matching TRBD1. There are 14 residues in the CDR3. In germline, CDR1 is SGHTA, CDR2 FQGTGA. Unmatched junction bases numbered 8, after V lost 5 bases and J lost 13 bases.

CDR3 amino acids: CAWEFSGGPGELFF. In nucleotides, the CDR3 is TGTGCCTGGGAATTTAGCGGGGGACCCGGGGAGCTGTTTTTT. This chain connects TRBV30 to TRBJ2-2; 9 nucleotides align to TRBD2. The CDR3 runs 14 residues. From germline, CDR1 is GTSNPN and CDR2 SVGIG (reference sequence). J gave up 6 bases and V 5 bases, and 7 bases lay outside the gene matches.

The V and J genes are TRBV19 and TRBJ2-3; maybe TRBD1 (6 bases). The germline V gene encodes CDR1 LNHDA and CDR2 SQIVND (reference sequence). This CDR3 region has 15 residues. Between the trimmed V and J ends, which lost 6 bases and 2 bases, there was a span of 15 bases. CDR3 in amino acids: CASSKTGLSTDTQYF. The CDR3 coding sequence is TGTGCCAGTAGCAAAACAGGGTTATCCACAGATACGCAGTATTTT.

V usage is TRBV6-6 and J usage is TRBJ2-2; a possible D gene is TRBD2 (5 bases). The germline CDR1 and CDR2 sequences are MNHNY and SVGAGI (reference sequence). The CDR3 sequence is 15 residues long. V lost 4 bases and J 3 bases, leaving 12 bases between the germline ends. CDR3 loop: CASSWRTEYTGELFF. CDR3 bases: TGTGCCAGCAGTTGGAGGACTGAATACACCGGGGAGCTGTTTTTT.

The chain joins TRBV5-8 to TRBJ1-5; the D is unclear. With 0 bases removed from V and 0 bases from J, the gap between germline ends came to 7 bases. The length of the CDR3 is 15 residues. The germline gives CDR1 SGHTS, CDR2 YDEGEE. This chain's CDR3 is CASSLARVSNQPQHF. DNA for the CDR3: TGTGCCAGCAGCTTGGCCCGGGTTAGCAATCAGCCCCAGCATTTT.

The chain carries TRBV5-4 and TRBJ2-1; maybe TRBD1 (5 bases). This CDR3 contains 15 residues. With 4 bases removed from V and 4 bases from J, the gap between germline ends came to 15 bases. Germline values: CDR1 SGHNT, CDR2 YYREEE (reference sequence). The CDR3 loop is CASSGRQINYNEQFF. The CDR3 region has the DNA TGTGCCAGCAGCGGCAGACAGATCAATTACAATGAGCAGTTCTTC.

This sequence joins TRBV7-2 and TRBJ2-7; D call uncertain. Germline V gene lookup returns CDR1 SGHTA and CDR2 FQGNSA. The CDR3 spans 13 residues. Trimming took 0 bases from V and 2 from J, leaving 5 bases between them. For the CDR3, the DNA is TGTGCCAGCAGCTTAGCCCAGACCTACGAGCAGTACTTC. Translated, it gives CASSLAQTYEQYF.

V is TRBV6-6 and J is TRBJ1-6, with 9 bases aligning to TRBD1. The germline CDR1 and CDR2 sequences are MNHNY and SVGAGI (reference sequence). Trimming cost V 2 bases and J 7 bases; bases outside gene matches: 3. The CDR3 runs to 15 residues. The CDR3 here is CASSYVGTGNSPLHF. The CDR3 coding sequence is TGTGCCAGCAGTTACGTGGGGACAGGGAATTCACCCCTCCACTTT.

DNA of the CDR3: TGTGCCAGCAATCTTGGGGGGGGTCGAAACACTGAAGCTTTCTTT. Translation: CASNLGGGRNTEAFF. The chain uses TRBV2 and TRBJ1-1; D perhaps matches TRBD1 (5 bases). Germline V gene sequence: CDR1 SNHLY, CDR2 FYNNEI. The CDR3 is made up of 15 amino acids. V lost 7 bases to trimming and J lost 2 bases, with 17 bases between them.

The DNA for the CDR3 is TGTGCCAGCAGCTTAGGCCCTCTAGCGGGGGCGTACGAGCAGTACTTC. This translates into CASSLGPLAGAYEQYF. The chain is built from TRBV7-8 and TRBJ2-7; TRBD2 matches at 10 bases. The V gene end was trimmed by 1 base and the J gene end by 4 bases; junction bases not matched to a gene: 7. CDR1 and CDR2 from the germline V gene are SGHVS and FQNEAQ. The CDR3 covers 16 residues.

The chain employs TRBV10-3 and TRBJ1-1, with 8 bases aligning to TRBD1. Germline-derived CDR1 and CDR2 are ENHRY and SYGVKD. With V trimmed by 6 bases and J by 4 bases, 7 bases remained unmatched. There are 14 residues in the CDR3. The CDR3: CAISRGQGGTEAFF. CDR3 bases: TGTGCCATCAGCCGCGGACAGGGTGGCACTGAAGCTTTCTTT.